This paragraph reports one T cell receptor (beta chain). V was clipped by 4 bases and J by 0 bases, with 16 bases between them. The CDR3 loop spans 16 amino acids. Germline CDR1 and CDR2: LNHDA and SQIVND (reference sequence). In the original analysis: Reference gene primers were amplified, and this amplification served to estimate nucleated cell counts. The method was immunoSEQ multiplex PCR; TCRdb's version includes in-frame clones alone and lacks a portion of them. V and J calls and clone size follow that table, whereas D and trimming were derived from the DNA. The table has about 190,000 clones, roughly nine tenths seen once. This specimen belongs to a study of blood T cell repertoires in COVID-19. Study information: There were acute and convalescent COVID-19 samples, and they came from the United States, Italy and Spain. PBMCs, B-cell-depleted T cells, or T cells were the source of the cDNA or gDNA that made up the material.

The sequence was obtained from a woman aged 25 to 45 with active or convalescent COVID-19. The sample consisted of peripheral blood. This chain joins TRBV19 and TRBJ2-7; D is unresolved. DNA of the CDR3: TGTGCCAGTAGTACAGACGACTCCCCGAGCTCCTACGAGCAGTACTTC. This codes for CASSTDDSPSSYEQYF.